One sample yielded the 10 T cell receptor beta chains listed below, sequenced in a study of T-cell reconstitution after alpha-beta-depleted transplantation in children. Using unique molecular identifiers, the investigators prepared the TCRbeta library. TCRdb reprocessed the PCR reads with MiXCR, giving one entry per CDR3 protein. The table has some 400,000 distinct CDR3 sequences, about 20% seen once. The sequencing here drew on PBMCs from the stem cell graft donor, taken from the stem cell graft. Receptors originate from a human donor who donated a stem cell graft to a child with acute myeloid leukemia.

The table lists this clonotype with many counts. The DNA of the CDR3 is TGCAGTGCCATAGAGGGAACCCCCTTCAGTGAGCAGTTCTTC. As protein: CSAIEGTPFSEQFF. V gene TRBV20-1 combines with J gene TRBJ2-1, with D perhaps TRBD2 (5 bases). The CDR3 contains 14 residues. The V gene lost 6 bases and the J gene lost 9 bases, with 21 bases spanning the gap. Germline V gives CDR1 DFQATT, CDR2 SNEGSKA (reference sequence).

This clonotype was observed many times. This rearrangement joins TRBV21-1 to TRBJ1-5; TRBD1, the D gene given by the table, was not confirmed from the DNA. TRBV21-1 is an annotated pseudogene. This CDR3 region has 13 residues. CDR3: CASRKGGGQPQHF. The DNA for the CDR3 is TGTGCCAGCAGAAAAGGGGGGGGACAGCCCCAGCATTTT.

The rearrangement links TRBV5-1 to TRBJ2-7; D may be TRBD2 (6 bases). V lost 4 bases to trimming and J lost 5 bases, with 16 bases between them. This CDR3 has 14 residues. From germline, CDR1 is SGHRS and CDR2 YFSETQ. CDR3 coding DNA: TGCGCCAGCAGCCAAGACTCGGAGGGGAACGAGCAGTACTTC. Translating it yields CASSQDSEGNEQYF.

Written as DNA, the CDR3 is TGTGCCAGCAGCCCGGACGTCTCTGGAAACACCATATATTTT. Protein product: CASSPDVSGNTIYF. The chain carries TRBV3-1 and TRBJ1-3; the D is unclear. CDR3 length equals 14 residues. The V gene's germline CDR1 is LGHDT and CDR2 YNNKEL (reference sequence). V was trimmed by 4 bases and J by 0 bases, leaving 7 bases between them. Looking up the rest from reference TRBV3-1 and TRBJ1-3 gives the full variable domain: DTAVSQTPKYLVTQMGNDKSIKCEQNLGHDTMYWYKQDSKKFLKIMFSYNNKELIINETVPNRFSPKSPDKAHLNLHINSLELGDSAVYFCASSPDVSGNTIYFGEGSWLTVV.

Ten or more counts support this clonotype. The V gene is TRBV20-1, the J gene TRBJ2-1; no reliable D call. In germline, CDR1 is DFQATT, CDR2 SNEGSKA (reference sequence). V was cut by 4 bases and J by 2 bases, with 12 bases left in between. CDR3 length: 14 residues. CDR3 nucleotides: TGCAGTGCTAAGGTGGGCCTAACCTACAATGAGCAGTTCTTC. It specifies CSAKVGLTYNEQFF.

CDR3: CASSQGQNSYNEQFF. The CDR3 DNA follows: TGTGCCAGCAGCCAAGGACAAAACTCCTACAATGAGCAGTTCTTC. The V gene is TRBV5-6, the J gene TRBJ2-1; D is possibly TRBD1 (5 bases). The CDR3 has 15 residues. CDR1 and CDR2 (germline): SGHDT, YYEEEE. V was cut by 4 bases and J by 0 bases, with 11 bases left in between.

V and J are TRBV28 and TRBJ2-1; tentatively, D is TRBD1 (6 bases). The V gene's germline CDR1 is MDHEN and CDR2 SYDVKM. Trimming left V 2 bases short and J 13 bases short, with 12 bases between. The CDR3 has 12 amino acids. In DNA form, the CDR3 reads TGTGCCAGCAGTTTAAGTCGTGGGGGCCAGTTCTTC. Its protein is CASSLSRGGQFF.

The table lists this clonotype with a few counts. CDR3 nucleotide sequence: TGTGCCAGCAGTTTAGTTCGGGGGTACGAGCAGTACTTC. The encoded protein is CASSLVRGYEQYF. The chain recombines TRBV12-3 or TRBV12-4 with TRBJ2-7; TRBD2 is a possible D gene (6 bases). V lost 1 base and J lost 4, with 8 bases in between. The CDR3 has 13 residues.

This sequence joins TRBV6-5 and TRBJ2-7; 8 nucleotides align to TRBD2. Germline CDR1 is MNHEY and CDR2 is SVGAGI. CDR3 length: 15 residues. J was trimmed by 3 bases and V by 0 bases; bases with no gene match: 4. CDR3 loop: CASSYSSGSGYEQYF. The DNA of the CDR3 is TGTGCCAGCAGTTACTCCAGCGGGAGCGGCTACGAGCAGTACTTC.

The V gene is TRBV7-3, the J gene TRBJ2-1, with unresolved D. CDR3 size: 11 residues. The V end was cut by 5 bases, the J end by 8 bases, with 7 bases between. The germline gives CDR1 SGHTA, CDR2 FQGTGA. The CDR3 nucleotides read TGTGCCAGCAGCCGTGGAGATGAGCAGTTCTTC. It specifies CASSRGDEQFF.